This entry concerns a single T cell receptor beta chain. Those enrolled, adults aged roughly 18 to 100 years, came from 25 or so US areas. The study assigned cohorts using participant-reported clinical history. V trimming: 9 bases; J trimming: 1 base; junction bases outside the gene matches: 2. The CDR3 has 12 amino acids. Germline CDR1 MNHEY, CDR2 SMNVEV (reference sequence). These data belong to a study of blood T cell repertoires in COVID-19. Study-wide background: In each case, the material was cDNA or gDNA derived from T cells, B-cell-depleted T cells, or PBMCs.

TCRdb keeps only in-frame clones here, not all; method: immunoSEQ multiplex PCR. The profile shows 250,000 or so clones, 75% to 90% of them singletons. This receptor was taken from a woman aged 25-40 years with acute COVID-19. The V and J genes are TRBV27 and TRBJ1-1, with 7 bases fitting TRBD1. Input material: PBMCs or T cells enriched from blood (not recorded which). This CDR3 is CASQGGNTEAFF. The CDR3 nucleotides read TGTGCCAGTCAGGGGGGGAACACTGAAGCTTTCTTT.